This is a list of T cell receptor beta chains from one sample in a study of blood T cells in healthy people across ages. TCRdb called the 5' RACE reads again in MiXCR, with one record for every CDR3 protein. The data show around 850,000 distinct CDR3 sequences, about 34% seen once. The sequencing sample was made of blood. All receptors come from a man between 18 and 35 years old in good health. CDR3s leave out the opening cysteine and the closing phenylalanine or tryptophan. Fields, in order: J gene, V gene, CDR3 protein.

J gene: .; V gene: TRBV10-3; CDR3 protein: ATQDKGEQY
J gene: TRBJ2-7; V gene: TRBV20-1; CDR3 protein: SASGTSGYNEQY
J gene: TRBJ2-5; V gene: TRBV2; CDR3 protein: ASRDVKRVYQETQY
J gene: TRBJ1-4; V gene: TRBV12-3/TRBV12-4; CDR3 protein: ASSLWGQGNEKLF
J gene: TRBJ1-1; V gene: TRBV20-1; CDR3 protein: SARGTGSNTEAF
J gene: TRBJ2-6; V gene: TRBV7-3; CDR3 protein: ASSPKTGSGANVLT
J gene: .; V gene: TRBV12-3/TRBV12-4; CDR3 protein: ASSPPGGEGETQY
J gene: TRBJ2-5; V gene: TRBV18; CDR3 protein: ASSPRAETQY
J gene: TRBJ2-3; V gene: TRBV24-1; CDR3 protein: ATSEGGKQY
J gene: TRBJ1-2; V gene: TRBV20-1; CDR3 protein: SARERTEGGYT
J gene: .; V gene: TRBV5-1; CDR3 protein: ASSYDRDRTQETQY
J gene: TRBJ1-2; V gene: TRBV29-1; CDR3 protein: SVARGTGDGYT
J gene: TRBJ1-5; V gene: TRBV5-1; CDR3 protein: AGSLGGGADQPQH
J gene: TRBJ2-7; V gene: TRBV7-2; CDR3 protein: ASSREGLAGGGSYEQY
J gene: TRBJ1-1; V gene: TRBV12-3/TRBV12-4; CDR3 protein: ASSFDGQSF
J gene: TRBJ2-4; V gene: TRBV29-1; CDR3 protein: SVEGPARGAKNIQY
J gene: TRBJ2-1; V gene: TRBV7-9; CDR3 protein: ASSLVQGATGLAGNEQF
J gene: TRBJ2-5; V gene: TRBV12-3/TRBV12-4; CDR3 protein: ASFSGLQETQY
J gene: TRBJ2-1; V gene: TRBV4-2; CDR3 protein: ASSQGVPDSYNEQF